Sequencing of this TCR beta chain was carried out in a study of shared clonotypes between healthy human individuals. Study-wide results and limits: There were few donors, and this limited the genetic and exposure-history diversity represented.

For this clone: Its antigen is still unknown.

The V segment lost 5 bases and the J segment 2 bases; nucleotides outside the gene matches: 4. Germline V CDR1 and CDR2: SQVTM, ANQGSEA. The CDR3 runs 13 residues. Unsorted PBMC DNA sequencing spanned ten immunoSEQ deep assay plates. Produced via immunoSEQ multiplex PCR; TCRdb's table is partial and in-frame only. The sample lists around 480,000 clones; almost 80% were seen once. The chain carries TRBV29-1 and TRBJ2-3; 7 nucleotides align to TRBD1. The sequencing sample was made of PBMCs. The sequence was obtained from a woman in her forties in good health. Some clones in this sample may be carry-over from other donors' samples. CDR3 nucleotide sequence: TGCAGCGTTAGGGGGCAGAACACAGATACGCAGTATTTT. Translated, it gives CSVRGQNTDTQYF.